Reported below is one T cell receptor beta chain. Its matching antigen is unknown. The entry originates in a study of T-cell memory formation after mild COVID-19. Study-level results: There was a balanced CD4/CD8 profile in clones contracting day 15 to 85, and later expanders leaned CD4+. The pre-infection memory compartment contained some responding clones, suggesting cross-reactive memory joined. Mainly in CM and EM were contracting CD4+ clones; CD8+ were in EMRA.

A 5'RACE reaction primed in the constant segment made cDNA libraries of TCR alpha and TCR beta, and these carried sample barcodes and UMIs. TCRdb redid the calling of the 5' RACE reads with MiXCR, one entry per CDR3 protein. The top ten clones hold approximately 22% of a sample with 250,000 to 300,000 distinct CDR3 sequences, under 8.5% of them seen once. Sequenced input: PBMCs or a T cell subset sorted from them (not recorded which). This TCR came from a man aged 18-30 years who had mild COVID-19 (a few samples of this study predate the infection). Cell type and time point are not known.

The CDR3 region is CASIRRTPYEQYF. The CDR3, as DNA: TGTGCCAGCATTCGTCGGACCCCCTACGAGCAGTACTTC. V gene TRBV6-2 or TRBV6-3 combines with J gene TRBJ2-7; D gene ambiguous. The germline V gene has CDR1 MNHEY and CDR2 SVGEGT. The CDR3 is 13 residues long. Trimming took 7 bases from V and 2 from J, leaving 12 bases between them.